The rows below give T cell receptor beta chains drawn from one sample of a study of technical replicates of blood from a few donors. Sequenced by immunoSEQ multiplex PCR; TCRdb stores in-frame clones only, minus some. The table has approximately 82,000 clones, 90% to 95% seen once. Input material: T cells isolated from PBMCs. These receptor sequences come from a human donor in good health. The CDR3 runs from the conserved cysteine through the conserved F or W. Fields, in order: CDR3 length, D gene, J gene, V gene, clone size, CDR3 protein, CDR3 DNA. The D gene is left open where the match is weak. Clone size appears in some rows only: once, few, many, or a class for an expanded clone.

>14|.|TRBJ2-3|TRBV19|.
CASSGRGSTDTQYF
TGTGCCAGTAGCGGGCGGGGAAGCACAGATACGCAGTATTTT
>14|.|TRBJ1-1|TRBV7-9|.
CASSTMTENTEAFF
TGTGCCAGCAGCACAATGACAGAGAACACTGAAGCTTTCTTT
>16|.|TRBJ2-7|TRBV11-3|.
CASSLGHGAGSYEQYF
TGTGCCAGCAGCTTAGGTCACGGTGCGGGCTCCTACGAGCAGTACTTC
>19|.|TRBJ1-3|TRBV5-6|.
CASSLVRGAPLNSGNTIYF
TGTGCCAGCAGCTTGGTTCGGGGGGCCCCTCTCAACTCTGGAAACACCATATATTTT
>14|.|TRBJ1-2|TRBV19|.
CASSINSANYGYTF
TGTGCCAGTAGTATTAATTCAGCGAACTATGGCTACACCTTC
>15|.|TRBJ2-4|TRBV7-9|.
CASSLREEGKNIQYF
TGTGCCAGCAGCCTGAGGGAAGAGGGCAAAAACATTCAGTACTTC
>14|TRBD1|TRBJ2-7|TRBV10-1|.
CASSEGTGGNEQYF
TGCGCCAGCAGTGAGGGGACAGGGGGAAACGAGCAGTACTTC
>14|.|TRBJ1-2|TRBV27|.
CASSSLPKTRGYTF
TGTGCCAGCAGCTCCTTGCCCAAAACGCGCGGCTACACCTTC
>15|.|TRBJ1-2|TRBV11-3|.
CASSSGGTANYGYTF
TGTGCCAGCAGCTCCGGGGGTACAGCCAACTATGGCTACACCTTC
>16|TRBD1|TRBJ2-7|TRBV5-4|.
CASRRWGQGYTYEQYF
TGTGCCAGCAGAAGATGGGGACAGGGGTATACCTACGAGCAGTACTTC
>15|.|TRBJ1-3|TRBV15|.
CATSDPRVSGNTIYF
TGTGCCACCAGCGACCCCAGGGTGTCTGGAAACACCATATATTTT
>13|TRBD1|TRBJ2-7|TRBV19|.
CASSSGQGYEQYF
TGTGCCAGTAGTTCCGGACAGGGCTACGAGCAGTACTTC
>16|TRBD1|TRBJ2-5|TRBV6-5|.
CASSYGDRRLQETQYF
TGTGCCAGCAGTTACGGGGACAGACGTTTGCAAGAGACCCAGTACTTC
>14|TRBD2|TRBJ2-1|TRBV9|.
CASSPALKLAEQFF
TGTGCCAGCAGCCCCGCACTTAAACTAGCGGAGCAGTTCTTC
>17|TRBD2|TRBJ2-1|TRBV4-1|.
CASSQDLDSGVYNEQFF
TGCGCCAGCAGCCAAGATCTTGATAGCGGGGTCTACAATGAGCAGTTCTTC
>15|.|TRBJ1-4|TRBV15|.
CATSRDRATNEKLFF
TGTGCCACCAGCAGAGATCGGGCAACTAATGAAAAACTGTTTTTT
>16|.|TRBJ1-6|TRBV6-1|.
CASSEPQGVINSPLHF
TGTGCCAGCAGTGAACCCCAAGGGGTGATTAATTCACCCCTCCACTTT
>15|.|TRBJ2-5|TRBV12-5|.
CASGLLDTAQETQYF
TGTGCTAGTGGTCTCCTCGACACGGCCCAAGAGACCCAGTACTTC
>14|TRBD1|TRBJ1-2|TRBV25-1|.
CASSQGGQGAGYTF
TGTGCCAGCAGTCAAGGCGGACAGGGTGCTGGCTACACCTTC
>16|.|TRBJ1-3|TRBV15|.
CATSRDVDSSGNTIYF
TGTGCCACCAGCAGAGATGTGGACTCATCTGGAAACACCATATATTTT
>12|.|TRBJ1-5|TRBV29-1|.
CSVGDYNQPQHF
TGCAGCGTTGGGGACTACAATCAGCCCCAGCATTTT
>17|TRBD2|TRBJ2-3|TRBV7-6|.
CASSPSGTSEFTDTQYF
TGTGCCAGCAGCCCGTCCGGGACTAGCGAGTTCACAGATACGCAGTATTTT
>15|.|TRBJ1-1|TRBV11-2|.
CASSPLWGKDTEAFF
TGTGCCAGCAGCCCCCTTTGGGGCAAAGACACTGAAGCTTTCTTT
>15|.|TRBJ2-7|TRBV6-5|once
CASSTTFGGATEQYF
TGTGCCAGCAGTACAACCTTCGGAGGGGCGACGGAGCAGTACTTC